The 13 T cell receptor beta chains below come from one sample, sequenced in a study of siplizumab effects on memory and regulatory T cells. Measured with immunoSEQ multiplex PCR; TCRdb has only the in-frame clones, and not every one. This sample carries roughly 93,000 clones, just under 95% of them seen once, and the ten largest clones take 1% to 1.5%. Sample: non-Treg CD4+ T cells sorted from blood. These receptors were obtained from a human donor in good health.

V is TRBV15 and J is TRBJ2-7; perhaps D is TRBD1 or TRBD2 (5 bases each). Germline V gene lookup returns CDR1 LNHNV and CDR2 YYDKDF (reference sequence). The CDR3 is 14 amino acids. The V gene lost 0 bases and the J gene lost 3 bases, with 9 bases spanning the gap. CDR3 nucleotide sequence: TGTGCCACCAGCAGAGATGATGGGGGCTACGAGCAGTACTTC. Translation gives CATSRDDGGYEQYF.

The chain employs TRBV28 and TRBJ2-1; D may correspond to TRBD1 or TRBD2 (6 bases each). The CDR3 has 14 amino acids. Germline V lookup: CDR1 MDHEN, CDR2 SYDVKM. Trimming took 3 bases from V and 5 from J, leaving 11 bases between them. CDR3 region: CASSFRGQDNEQFF. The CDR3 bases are TGTGCCAGCAGTTTTCGGGGGCAAGACAATGAGCAGTTCTTC. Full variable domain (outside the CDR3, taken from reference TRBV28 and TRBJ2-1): DVKVTQSSRYLVKRTGEKVFLECVQDMDHENMFWYRQDPGLGLRLIYFSYDVKMKEKGDIPEGYSVSREKKERFSLILESASTNQTSMYLCASSFRGQDNEQFFGPGTRLTVL.

The CDR3 region has the DNA TGTGCCAGCTCACCGCCCAAAGGACAGGGCCCAGATACGCAGTATTTT. Translating it yields CASSPPKGQGPDTQYF. The chain recombines TRBV18 with TRBJ2-3, with TRBD1 matching 8 bases. The ends lost 3 bases at V and 4 bases at J; junction bases unmatched: 9. Germline values: CDR1 KGHSH, CDR2 LQKENI. CDR3 length: 16 residues.

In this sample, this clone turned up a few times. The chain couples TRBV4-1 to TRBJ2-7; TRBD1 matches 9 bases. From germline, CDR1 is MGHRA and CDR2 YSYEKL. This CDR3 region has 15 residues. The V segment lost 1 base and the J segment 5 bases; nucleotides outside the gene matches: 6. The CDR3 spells CASSQVNRGLNEQYF. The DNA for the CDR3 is TGCGCCAGCAGCCAAGTTAACAGGGGGCTAAACGAGCAGTACTTC.

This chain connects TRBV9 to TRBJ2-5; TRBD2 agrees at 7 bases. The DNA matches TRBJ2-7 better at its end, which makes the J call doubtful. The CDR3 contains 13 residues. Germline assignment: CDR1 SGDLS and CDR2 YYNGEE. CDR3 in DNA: TGTGCCAGCAGCGTGTCGGGAGGCAACGAGCAGTACTTC. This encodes CASSVSGGNEQYF.

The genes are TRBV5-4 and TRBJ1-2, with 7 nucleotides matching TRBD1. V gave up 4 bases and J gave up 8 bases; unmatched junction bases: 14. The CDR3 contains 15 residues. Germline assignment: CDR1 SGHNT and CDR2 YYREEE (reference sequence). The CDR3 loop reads CASSPHSGTAMGYTF. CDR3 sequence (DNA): TGTGCCAGCAGCCCCCACTCCGGGACAGCCATGGGCTACACCTTC.

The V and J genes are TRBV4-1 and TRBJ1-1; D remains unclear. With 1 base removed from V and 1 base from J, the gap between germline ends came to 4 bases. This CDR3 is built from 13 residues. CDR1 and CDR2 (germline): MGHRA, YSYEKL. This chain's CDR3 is CASSQVWNTEAFF. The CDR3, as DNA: TGCGCCAGCAGCCAAGTTTGGAACACTGAAGCTTTCTTT.

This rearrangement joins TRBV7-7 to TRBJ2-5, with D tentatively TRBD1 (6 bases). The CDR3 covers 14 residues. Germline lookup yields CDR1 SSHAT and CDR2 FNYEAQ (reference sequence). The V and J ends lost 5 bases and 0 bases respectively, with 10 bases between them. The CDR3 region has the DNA TGTGCCAGCAGCCCATGGGACAACCAAGAGACCCAGTACTTC. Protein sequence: CASSPWDNQETQYF.

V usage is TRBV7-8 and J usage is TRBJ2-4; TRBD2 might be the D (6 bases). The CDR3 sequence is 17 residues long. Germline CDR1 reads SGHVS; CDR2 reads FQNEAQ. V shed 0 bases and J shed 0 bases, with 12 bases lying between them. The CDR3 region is CASSLARLAVAKNIQYF. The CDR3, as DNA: TGTGCCAGCAGCTTAGCGAGGTTAGCGGTAGCCAAAAACATTCAGTACTTC.

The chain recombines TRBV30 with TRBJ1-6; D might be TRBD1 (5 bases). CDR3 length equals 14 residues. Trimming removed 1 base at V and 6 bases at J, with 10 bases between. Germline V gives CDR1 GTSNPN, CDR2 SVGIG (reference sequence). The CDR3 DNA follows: TGTGCCTGGAGTGCGTGGGGCCTTAATTCACCCCTCCACTTT. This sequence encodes CAWSAWGLNSPLHF.

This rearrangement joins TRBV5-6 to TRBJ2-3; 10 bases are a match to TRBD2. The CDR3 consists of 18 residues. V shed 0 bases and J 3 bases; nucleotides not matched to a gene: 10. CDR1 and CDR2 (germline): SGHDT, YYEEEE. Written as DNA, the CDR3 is TGTGCCAGCAGCTTGGCCTTGAGGGCTAGCGGGAGTACAGATACGCAGTATTTT. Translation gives CASSLALRASGSTDTQYF.

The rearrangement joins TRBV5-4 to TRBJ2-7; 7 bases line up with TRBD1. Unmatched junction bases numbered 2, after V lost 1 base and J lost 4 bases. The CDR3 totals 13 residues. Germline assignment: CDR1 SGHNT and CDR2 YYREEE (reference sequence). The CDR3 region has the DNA TGTGCCAGCAGCTTGAACAGGGGATACGAGCAGTACTTC. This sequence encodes CASSLNRGYEQYF. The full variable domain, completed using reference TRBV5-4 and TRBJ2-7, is ETGVTQSPTHLIKTRGQQVTLRCSSQSGHNTVSWYQQALGQGPQFIFQYYREEENGRGNFPPRFSGLQFPNYSSELNVNALELDDSALYLCASSLNRGYEQYFGPGTRLTVT.

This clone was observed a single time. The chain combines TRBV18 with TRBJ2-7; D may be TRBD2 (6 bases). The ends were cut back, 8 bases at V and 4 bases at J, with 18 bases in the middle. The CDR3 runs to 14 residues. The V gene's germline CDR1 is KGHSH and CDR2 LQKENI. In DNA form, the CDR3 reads TGTGCCAGCCGGGTTGCCGGGAGCTTTTACGAGCAGTACTTC. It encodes CASRVAGSFYEQYF.